Presented here are 17 T cell receptor beta chains from one specimen sequenced in a study of CD8+ T cells in alopecia areata. Described treatment: oral pan-JAK inhibitor, 5-10 mg twice daily. Sequencing relied on a cDNA template that was reverse transcribed from extracted RNA. Repertoires were generated with immunoSEQ multiplex PCR, while TCRdb's copy carries only in-frame clones and drops some. The sample has 170,000 or so clones; 58% are singletons. The sample was CD8+ T cells sorted from blood, taken at week 24, from a patient treated with tofacitinib. These TCRs come from a human donor with alopecia areata.

The gene calls are TRBV29-1 and TRBJ2-7, with 7 bases that match TRBD1. J gave up 5 bases and V 5 bases, and 3 bases lay outside the gene matches. CDR1 is SQVTM, CDR2 ANQGSEA, per germline. The CDR3 extends over 11 amino acids. The CDR3 DNA is TGCAGCGTTAAGACAGGGAACGAGCAGTACTTC. Protein: CSVKTGNEQYF.

This clone has more than one count but fewer than ten. This chain uses TRBV29-1 with TRBJ2-7; TRBD1 matches 9 bases. This CDR3 has 13 amino acids. In germline, CDR1 is SQVTM, CDR2 ANQGSEA. J was trimmed by 3 bases and V by 3 bases; bases with no gene match: 3. This CDR3 is CSVEGTGFYEQYF. CDR3 nucleotides: TGCAGCGTTGAGGGGACAGGGTTCTACGAGCAGTACTTC.

This clone was counted a few times. The chain combines TRBV7-9 with TRBJ2-7, with unresolved D. The CDR3 spans 14 residues. Looked up from germline, CDR1 is SEHNR and CDR2 is FQNEAQ (reference sequence). The V end lost 5 bases, the J end lost 5 bases, and 16 bases lay between the germline ends. This CDR3 reads CASSKSTYFHEQYF. As DNA, the CDR3 is TGTGCCAGCAGCAAGAGCACATATTTCCACGAGCAGTACTTC. Full variable domain (rest looked up from reference TRBV7-9 and TRBJ2-7): DTGVSQNPRHKITKRGQNVTFRCDPISEHNRLYWYRQTLGQGPEFLTYFQNEAQLEKSRLLSDRFSAERPKGSFSTLEIQRTEQGDSAMYLCASSKSTYFHEQYFGPGTRLTVT.

This chain links TRBV12-5 with TRBJ2-5; D is perhaps TRBD1 (6 bases). The V end was cut by 8 bases, the J end by 5 bases, with 18 bases between. CDR1 is LGHNT, CDR2 FRNRAP, per germline. CDR3 length equals 14 residues. The CDR3 sequence: CASSIRGGGETQYF. The CDR3 region has the DNA TGTGCTAGTTCCATCAGGGGTGGTGGGGAGACCCAGTACTTC. Supplemented by reference TRBV12-5 and TRBJ2-5, the full variable domain reads DARVTQTPRHKVTEMGQEVTMRCQPILGHNTVFWYRQTMMQGLELLAYFRNRAPLDDSGMPKDRFSAEMPDATLATLKIQPSEPRDSAVYFCASSIRGGGETQYFGPGTRLLVL.

This rearrangement joins TRBV15 to TRBJ1-5; 7 nucleotides align to TRBD1. Germline V gene sequence: CDR1 LNHNV, CDR2 YYDKDF (reference sequence). The CDR3 spans 14 residues. V was clipped by 3 bases and J by 4 bases; unmatched bases: 3. This CDR3 is CATSRGRGNQPQHF. DNA of the CDR3: TGTGCCACCAGCAGGGGCAGGGGGAATCAGCCCCAGCATTTT.

This clone was counted a few times. The rearrangement uses TRBV30 and TRBJ1-1, with 7 nucleotides matching TRBD1. This CDR3 comprises 12 residues. The ends lost 8 bases at V and 0 bases at J; junction bases unmatched: 3. Germline loops: CDR1 GTSNPN, CDR2 SVGIG (reference sequence). The CDR3 here is CALGQVNTEAFF. CDR3 coding DNA: TGTGCCCTCGGACAGGTGAACACTGAAGCTTTCTTT.

V is TRBV6-4 and J is TRBJ1-1, with TRBD1 matching 9 bases. CDR1 and CDR2 from the germline V gene are MRHNA and SNTAGT. The CDR3 runs to 13 residues. V trimming: 4 bases; J trimming: 6 bases; junction bases outside the gene matches: 3. As DNA, the CDR3 is TGTGCCAGCAGTGTCGGGACAGGGTCTGAAGCTTTCTTT. Amino acids: CASSVGTGSEAFF.

This clone came up a few times. The chain uses TRBV30 and TRBJ1-3, with D possibly TRBD1 on 5 matching bases. The CDR3 spans 12 residues. CDR1 and CDR2 (germline): GTSNPN, SVGIG (reference sequence). The germline V and J ends were trimmed by 0 bases and 8 bases, with 8 bases remaining between them. CDR3 DNA: TGTGCCTGGAGTGTAATGGGGGACACCATATATTTT. This sequence encodes CAWSVMGDTIYF.

The V and J genes are TRBV14 and TRBJ2-7; D not resolved. Per the germline V gene, CDR1 is SGHDN and CDR2 is FVKESK. Trimming left V 1 base short and J 4 bases short, with 8 bases between. This CDR3 contains 13 residues. CDR3 DNA sequence: TGTGCCAGCAGCCAAGTGGTGGGGTACGAGCAGTACTTC. It yields the protein CASSQVVGYEQYF.

This clone has only a few counts. This chain links TRBV4-1 with TRBJ2-7, with 12 bases identical to TRBD1. V trimming: 6 bases; J trimming: 6 bases; junction bases outside the gene matches: 6. The germline V gene encodes CDR1 MGHRA and CDR2 YSYEKL. CDR3 length: 14 residues. The CDR3 region has the DNA TGCGCCAGCAGGACCGGGACAGGGGGCGCCGAGCAGTACTTC. Amino acids: CASRTGTGGAEQYF.

The chain carries TRBV27 and TRBJ1-1; D might be TRBD1 (5 bases). This CDR3 is 14 amino acids long. Germline CDR1 and CDR2: MNHEY and SMNVEV (reference sequence). V dropped 3 bases and J dropped 1 base, with 9 bases sitting between them. The CDR3 DNA reads as TGTGCCAGCAGTTTCGAGGGACCGAACACTGAAGCTTTCTTT. Protein sequence: CASSFEGPNTEAFF.

The rearrangement joins TRBV6-1 to TRBJ1-1; maybe TRBD1 (6 bases). The CDR3 sequence is 14 residues long. Germline CDR1 and CDR2: MNHNS and SASEGT. Trimming took off 10 bases at V and 1 base at J, with 16 bases between the two ends. CDR3 in amino acids: CATKTGTTNTEAFF. The DNA for the CDR3 is TGTGCCACAAAAACCGGGACAACGAACACTGAAGCTTTCTTT.

The chain employs TRBV7-9 and TRBJ2-3; no firm D call. Germline lookup yields CDR1 SEHNR and CDR2 FQNEAQ (reference sequence). V lost 2 bases and J 6 bases, leaving 3 bases between the germline ends. The CDR3 length is 11 residues. The CDR3 region is CASSLHDTQYF. The CDR3 bases are TGTGCCAGCAGCTTACATGATACGCAGTATTTT.

The V gene is TRBV29-1, the J gene TRBJ2-1; 7 bases line up with TRBD1. This CDR3 has 14 residues. CDR1 is SQVTM, CDR2 ANQGSEA, per germline. Trimming removed 3 bases from V and 5 bases from J; junction bases left unmatched: 7. The DNA for the CDR3 is TGCAGCGTTGATCTTTTGGACAGGAACAATGAGCAGTTCTTC. Amino acids: CSVDLLDRNNEQFF.

The chain couples TRBV4-1 to TRBJ1-6, with D unresolved. Germline values: CDR1 MGHRA, CDR2 YSYEKL. V lost 0 bases to trimming and J lost 9 bases, with 12 bases between them. CDR3 length: 15 residues. CDR3 region: CASSQDGLTGSPLHF. In DNA form, the CDR3 reads TGCGCCAGCAGCCAAGATGGGCTGACGGGTTCACCCCTCCACTTT.

The chain links TRBV29-1 to TRBJ1-2; the D is unclear. The CDR3 runs 13 residues. Germline values: CDR1 SQVTM, CDR2 ANQGSEA. CDR3 sequence: CSIKKTVGYGYTF. CDR3 sequence (DNA): TGCAGTATAAAGAAGACTGTAGGCTATGGCTACACCTTC.

The chain uses TRBV29-1 and TRBJ2-5; TRBD2 matches 10 bases. The V gene's germline CDR1 is SQVTM and CDR2 ANQGSEA. V shed 8 bases and J 2 bases; nucleotides not matched to a gene: 8. The CDR3 runs to 14 residues. CDR3 residues: CSTIAGGRQETQYF. CDR3 nucleotides: TGCAGCACTATAGCGGGGGGAAGGCAAGAGACCCAGTACTTC.